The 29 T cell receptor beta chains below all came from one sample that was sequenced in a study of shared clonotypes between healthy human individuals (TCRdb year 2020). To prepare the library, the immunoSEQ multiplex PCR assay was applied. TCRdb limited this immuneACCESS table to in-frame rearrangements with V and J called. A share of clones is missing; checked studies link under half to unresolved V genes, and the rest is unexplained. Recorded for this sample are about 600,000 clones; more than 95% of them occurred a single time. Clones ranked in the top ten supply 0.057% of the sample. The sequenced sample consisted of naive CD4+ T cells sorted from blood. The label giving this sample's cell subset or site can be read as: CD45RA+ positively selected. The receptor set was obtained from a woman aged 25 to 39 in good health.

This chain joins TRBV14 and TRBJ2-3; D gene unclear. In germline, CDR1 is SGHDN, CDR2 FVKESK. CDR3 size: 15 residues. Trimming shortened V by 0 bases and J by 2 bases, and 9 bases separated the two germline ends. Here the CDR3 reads CASSQDRPTTDTQYF. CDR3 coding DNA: TGTGCCAGCAGCCAAGATCGTCCGACCACAGATACGCAGTATTTT.

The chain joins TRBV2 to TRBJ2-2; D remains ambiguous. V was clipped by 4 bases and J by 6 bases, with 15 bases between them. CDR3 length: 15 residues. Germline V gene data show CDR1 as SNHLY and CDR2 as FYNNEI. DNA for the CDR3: TGTGCCAGCAGTGGCTCGAGAGACTTAGCCGGGGAGCTGTTTTTT. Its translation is CASSGSRDLAGELFF.

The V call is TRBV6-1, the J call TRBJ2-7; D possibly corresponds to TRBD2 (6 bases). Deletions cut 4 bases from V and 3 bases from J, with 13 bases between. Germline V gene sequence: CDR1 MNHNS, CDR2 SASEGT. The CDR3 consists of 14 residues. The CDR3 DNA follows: TGTGCCAGCAGTGCGGGGGATATCGACTACGAGCAGTACTTC. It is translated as CASSAGDIDYEQYF.

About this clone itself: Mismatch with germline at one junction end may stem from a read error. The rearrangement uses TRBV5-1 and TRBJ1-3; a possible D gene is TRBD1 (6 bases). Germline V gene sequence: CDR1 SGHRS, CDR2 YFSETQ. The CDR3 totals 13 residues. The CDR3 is CASSLEQGNSIYF. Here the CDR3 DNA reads TGCGCCAGCAGCTTGGAACAGGGAAACTCCATATATTTT.

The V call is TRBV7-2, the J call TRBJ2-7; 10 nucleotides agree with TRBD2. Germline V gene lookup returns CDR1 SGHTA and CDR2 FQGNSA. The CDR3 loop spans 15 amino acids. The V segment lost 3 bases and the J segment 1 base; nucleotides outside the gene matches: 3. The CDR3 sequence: CASSFTSGASYEQYF. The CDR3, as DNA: TGTGCCAGCAGCTTCACTAGCGGGGCGTCCTACGAGCAGTACTTC. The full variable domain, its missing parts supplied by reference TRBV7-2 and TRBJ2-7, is GAGVSQSPSNKVTEKGKDVELRCDPISGHTALYWYRQSLGQGLEFLIYFQGNSAPDKSGLPSDRFSAERTGGSVSTLTIQRTQQEDSAVYLCASSFTSGASYEQYFGPGTRLTVT.

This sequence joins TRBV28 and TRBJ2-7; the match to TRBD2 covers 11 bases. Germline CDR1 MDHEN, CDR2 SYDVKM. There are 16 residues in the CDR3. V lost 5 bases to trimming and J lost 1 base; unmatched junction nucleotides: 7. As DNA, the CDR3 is TGTGCCAGCAGTACCGGGACTAGCGGAAGGTCCTACGAGCAGTACTTC. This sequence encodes CASSTGTSGRSYEQYF.

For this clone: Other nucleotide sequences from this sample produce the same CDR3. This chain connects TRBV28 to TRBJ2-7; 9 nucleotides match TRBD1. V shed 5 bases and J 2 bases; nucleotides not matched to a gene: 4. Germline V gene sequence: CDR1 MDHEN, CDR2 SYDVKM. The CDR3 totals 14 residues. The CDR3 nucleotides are TGTGCCAGCAGTCCGGGACAGGGTCCCTACGAGCAGTACTTC. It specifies CASSPGQGPYEQYF.

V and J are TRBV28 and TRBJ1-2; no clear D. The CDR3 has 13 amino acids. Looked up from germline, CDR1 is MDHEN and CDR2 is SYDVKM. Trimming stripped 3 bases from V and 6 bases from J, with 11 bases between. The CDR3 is CASSFRAGHGYTF. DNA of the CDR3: TGTGCCAGCAGTTTCCGCGCAGGACATGGCTACACCTTC.

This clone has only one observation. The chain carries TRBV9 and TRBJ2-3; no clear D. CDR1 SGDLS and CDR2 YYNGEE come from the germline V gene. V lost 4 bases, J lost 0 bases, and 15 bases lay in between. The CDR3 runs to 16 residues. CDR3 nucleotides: TGTGCCAGCAGCCTCCGGTTCGGAAGAAGCACAGATACGCAGTATTTT. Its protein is CASSLRFGRSTDTQYF.

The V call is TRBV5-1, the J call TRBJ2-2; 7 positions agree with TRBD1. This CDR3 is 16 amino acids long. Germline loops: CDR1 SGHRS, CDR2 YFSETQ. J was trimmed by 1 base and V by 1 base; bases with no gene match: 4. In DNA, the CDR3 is TGCGCCAGCAGCTTGCTAACAGGGGAGAACACCGGGGAGCTGTTTTTT. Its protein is CASSLLTGENTGELFF.

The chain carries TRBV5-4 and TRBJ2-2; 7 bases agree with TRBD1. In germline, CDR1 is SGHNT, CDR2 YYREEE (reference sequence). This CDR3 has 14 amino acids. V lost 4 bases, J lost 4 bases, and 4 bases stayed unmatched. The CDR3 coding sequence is TGTGCCAGCAGCCGCCGGGACAGCACCGGGGAGCTGTTTTTT. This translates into CASSRRDSTGELFF.

This CDR3 is CASSPRGAGGSNQPQHF. CDR3 nucleotides: TGTGCCAGCAGCCCACGCGGGGCAGGGGGCAGCAATCAGCCCCAGCATTTT. The chain joins TRBV27 to TRBJ1-5, with 8 bases that match TRBD1. Germline V CDR1 and CDR2: MNHEY, SMNVEV (reference sequence). Trimming removed 6 bases from V and 1 base from J; junction bases left unmatched: 11. The CDR3 loop spans 17 amino acids.

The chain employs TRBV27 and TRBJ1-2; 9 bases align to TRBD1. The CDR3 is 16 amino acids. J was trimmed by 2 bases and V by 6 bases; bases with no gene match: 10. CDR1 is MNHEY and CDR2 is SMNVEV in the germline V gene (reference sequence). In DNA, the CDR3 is TGTGCCAGCAGCCTAATCTCACAGGGGGCCAACTATGGCTACACCTTC. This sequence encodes CASSLISQGANYGYTF.

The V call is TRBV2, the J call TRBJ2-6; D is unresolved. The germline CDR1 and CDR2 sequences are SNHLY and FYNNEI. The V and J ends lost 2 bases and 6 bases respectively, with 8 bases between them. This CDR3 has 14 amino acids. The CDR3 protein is CASSESAAANVLTF. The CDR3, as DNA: TGTGCCAGCAGTGAATCTGCCGCGGCCAACGTCCTGACTTTC.

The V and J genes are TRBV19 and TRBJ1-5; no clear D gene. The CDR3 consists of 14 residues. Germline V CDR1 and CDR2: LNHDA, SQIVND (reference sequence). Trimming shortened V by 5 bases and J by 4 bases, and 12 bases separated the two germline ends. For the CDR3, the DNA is TGTGCCAGTAGTCAGGAGGCTGTAAATCAGCCCCAGCATTTT. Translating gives CASSQEAVNQPQHF.

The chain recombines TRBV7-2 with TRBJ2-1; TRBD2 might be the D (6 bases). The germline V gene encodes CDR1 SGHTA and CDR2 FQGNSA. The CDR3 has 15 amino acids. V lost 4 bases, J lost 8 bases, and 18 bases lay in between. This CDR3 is CASSSAGTLRHEQFF. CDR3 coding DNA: TGTGCCAGCAGCTCAGCGGGCACCCTACGCCATGAGCAGTTCTTC.

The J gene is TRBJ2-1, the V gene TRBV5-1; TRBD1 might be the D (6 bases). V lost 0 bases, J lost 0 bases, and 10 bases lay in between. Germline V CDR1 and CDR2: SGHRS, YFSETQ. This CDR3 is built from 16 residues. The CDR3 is CASSLVGASSYNEQFF. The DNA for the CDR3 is TGCGCCAGCAGCTTGGTGGGGGCCAGCTCCTACAATGAGCAGTTCTTC.

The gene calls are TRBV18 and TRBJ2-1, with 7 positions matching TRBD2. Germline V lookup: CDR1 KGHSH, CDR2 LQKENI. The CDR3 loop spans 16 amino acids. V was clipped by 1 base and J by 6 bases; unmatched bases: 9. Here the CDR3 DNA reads TGTGCCAGCTCACCACAAGGCGGGAGAAACTCCAATGAGCAGTTCTTC. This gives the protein CASSPQGGRNSNEQFF.

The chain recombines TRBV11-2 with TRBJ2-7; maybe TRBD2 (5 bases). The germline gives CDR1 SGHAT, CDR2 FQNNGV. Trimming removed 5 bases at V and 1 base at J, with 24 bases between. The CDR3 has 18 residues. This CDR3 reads CASSSRTVVSGYSYEQYF. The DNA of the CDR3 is TGTGCCAGCAGCAGTCGGACGGTCGTCTCGGGATATTCCTACGAGCAGTACTTC.

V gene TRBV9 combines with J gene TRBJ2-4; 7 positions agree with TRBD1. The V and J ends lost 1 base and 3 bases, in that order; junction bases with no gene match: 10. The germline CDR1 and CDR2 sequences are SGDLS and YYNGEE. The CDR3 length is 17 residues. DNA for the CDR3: TGTGCCAGCAGCGTAACCCCGACAGGGTGGGGCAAAAACATTCAGTACTTC. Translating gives CASSVTPTGWGKNIQYF.

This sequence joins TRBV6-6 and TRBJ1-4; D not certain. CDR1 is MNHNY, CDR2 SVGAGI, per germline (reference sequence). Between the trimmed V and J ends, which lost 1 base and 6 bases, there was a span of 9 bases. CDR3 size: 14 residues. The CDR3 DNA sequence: TGTGCCAGCAGTTACTTGGATCGGGATGAAAAACTGTTTTTT. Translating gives CASSYLDRDEKLFF.

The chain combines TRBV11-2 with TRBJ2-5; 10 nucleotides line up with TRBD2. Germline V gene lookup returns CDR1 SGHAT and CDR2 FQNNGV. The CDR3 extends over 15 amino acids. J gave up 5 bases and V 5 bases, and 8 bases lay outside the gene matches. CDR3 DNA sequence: TGTGCCAGCAGCGCTGGTCTAGCGGGAGCTGAGACCCAGTACTTC. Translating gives CASSAGLAGAETQYF.

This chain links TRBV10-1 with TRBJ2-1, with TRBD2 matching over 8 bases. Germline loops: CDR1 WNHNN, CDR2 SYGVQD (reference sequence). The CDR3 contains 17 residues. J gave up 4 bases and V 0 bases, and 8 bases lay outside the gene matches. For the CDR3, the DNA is TGCGCCAGCAGTGAGTCCCAGGGACTAGTCTTATACAATGAGCAGTTCTTC. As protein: CASSESQGLVLYNEQFF.

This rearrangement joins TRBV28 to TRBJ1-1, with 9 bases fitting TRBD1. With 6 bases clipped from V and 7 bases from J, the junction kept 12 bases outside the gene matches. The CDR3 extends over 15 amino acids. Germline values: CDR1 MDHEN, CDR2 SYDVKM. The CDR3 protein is CASRDGQGKGGEAFF. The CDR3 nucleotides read TGTGCCAGCAGGGACGGACAGGGGAAGGGCGGTGAAGCTTTCTTT.

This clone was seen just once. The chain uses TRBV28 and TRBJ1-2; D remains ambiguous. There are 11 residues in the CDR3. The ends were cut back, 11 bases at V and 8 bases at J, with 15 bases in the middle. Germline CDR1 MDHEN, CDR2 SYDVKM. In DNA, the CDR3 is TGTGCCGCCGGCGGGGAGGGAGGCTACACCTTC. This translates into CAAGGEGGYTF.

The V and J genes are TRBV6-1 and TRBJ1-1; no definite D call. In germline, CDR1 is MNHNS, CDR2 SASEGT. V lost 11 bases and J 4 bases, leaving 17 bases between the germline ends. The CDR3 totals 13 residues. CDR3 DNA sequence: TGTGCCGGGGTCTCGGTCGTCGGCACTGAAGCTTTCTTT. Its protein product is CAGVSVVGTEAFF.

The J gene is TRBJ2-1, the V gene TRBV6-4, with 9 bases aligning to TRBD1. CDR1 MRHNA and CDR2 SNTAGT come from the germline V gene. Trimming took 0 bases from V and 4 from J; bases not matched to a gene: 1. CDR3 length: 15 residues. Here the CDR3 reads CASSDSGQGYNEQFF. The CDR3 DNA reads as TGTGCCAGCAGTGACTCGGGACAGGGATACAATGAGCAGTTCTTC.

This CDR3 is CASSLGSLYEQYF. The CDR3 nucleotides read TGTGCCAGCAGCTTGGGAAGTCTCTACGAGCAGTACTTC. The rearrangement joins TRBV5-4 to TRBJ2-7; D gene ambiguous. The V end lost 0 bases, the J end lost 3 bases, and 7 bases lay between the germline ends. The CDR3 sequence is 13 residues long. The germline gives CDR1 SGHNT, CDR2 YYREEE (reference sequence).

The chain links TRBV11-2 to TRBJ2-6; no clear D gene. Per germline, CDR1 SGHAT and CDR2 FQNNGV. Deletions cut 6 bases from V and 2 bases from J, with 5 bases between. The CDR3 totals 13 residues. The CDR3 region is CASSVPGANVLTF. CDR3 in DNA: TGTGCCAGCAGTGTGCCTGGGGCCAACGTCCTGACTTTC. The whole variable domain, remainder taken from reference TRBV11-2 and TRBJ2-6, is EAGVAQSPRYKIIEKRQSVAFWCNPISGHATLYWYQQILGQGPKLLIQFQNNGVVDDSQLPKDRFSAERLKGVDSTLKIQPAKLEDSAVYLCASSVPGANVLTFGAGSRLTVL.